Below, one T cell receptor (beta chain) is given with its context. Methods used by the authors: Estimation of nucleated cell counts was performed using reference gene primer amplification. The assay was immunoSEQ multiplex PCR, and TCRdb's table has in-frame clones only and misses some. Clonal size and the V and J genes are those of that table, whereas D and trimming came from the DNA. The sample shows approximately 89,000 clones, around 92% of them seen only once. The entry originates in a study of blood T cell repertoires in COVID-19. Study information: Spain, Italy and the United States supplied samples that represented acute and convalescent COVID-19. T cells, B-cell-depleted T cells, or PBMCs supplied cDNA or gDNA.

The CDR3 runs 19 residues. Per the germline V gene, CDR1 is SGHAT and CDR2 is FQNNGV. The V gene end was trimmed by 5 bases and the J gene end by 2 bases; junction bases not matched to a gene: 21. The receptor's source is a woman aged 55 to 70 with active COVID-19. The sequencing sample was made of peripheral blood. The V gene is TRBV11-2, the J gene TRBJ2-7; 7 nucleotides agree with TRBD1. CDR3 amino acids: CASSPIEGTAYQLTYEQYF. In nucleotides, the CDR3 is TGTGCCAGCAGCCCAATAGAGGGGACAGCGTACCAATTAACCTACGAGCAGTACTTC.